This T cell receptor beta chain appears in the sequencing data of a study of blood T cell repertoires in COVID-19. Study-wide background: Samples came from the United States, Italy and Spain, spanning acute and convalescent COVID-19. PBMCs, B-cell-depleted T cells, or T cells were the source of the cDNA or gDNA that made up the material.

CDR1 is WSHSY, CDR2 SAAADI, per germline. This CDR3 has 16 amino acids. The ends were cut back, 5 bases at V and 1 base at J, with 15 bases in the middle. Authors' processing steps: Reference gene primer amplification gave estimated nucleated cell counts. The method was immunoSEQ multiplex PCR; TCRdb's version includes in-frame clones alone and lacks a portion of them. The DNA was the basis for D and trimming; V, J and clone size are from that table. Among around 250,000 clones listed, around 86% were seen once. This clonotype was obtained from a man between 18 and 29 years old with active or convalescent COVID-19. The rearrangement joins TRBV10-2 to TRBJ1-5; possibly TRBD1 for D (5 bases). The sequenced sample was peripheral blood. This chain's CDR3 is CASSSHPGVSNQPQHF. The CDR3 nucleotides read TGCGCCAGCAGTTCCCACCCGGGGGTGAGCAATCAGCCCCAGCATTTT.